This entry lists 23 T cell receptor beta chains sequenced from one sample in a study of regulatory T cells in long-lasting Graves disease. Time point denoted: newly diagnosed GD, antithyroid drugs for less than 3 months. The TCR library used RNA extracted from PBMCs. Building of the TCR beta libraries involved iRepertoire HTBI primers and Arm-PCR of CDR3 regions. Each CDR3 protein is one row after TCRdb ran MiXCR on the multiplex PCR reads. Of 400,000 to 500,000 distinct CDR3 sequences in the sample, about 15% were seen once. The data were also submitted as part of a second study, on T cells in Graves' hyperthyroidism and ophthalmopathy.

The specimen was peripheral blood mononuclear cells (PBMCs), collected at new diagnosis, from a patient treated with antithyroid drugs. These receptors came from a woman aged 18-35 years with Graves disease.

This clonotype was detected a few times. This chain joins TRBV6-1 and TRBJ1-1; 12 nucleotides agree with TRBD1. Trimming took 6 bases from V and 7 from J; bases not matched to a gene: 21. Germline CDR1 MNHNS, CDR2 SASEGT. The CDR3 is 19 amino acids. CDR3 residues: CASSPARSWGQGALVEAFF. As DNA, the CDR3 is TGTGCCAGCAGCCCCGCTCGAAGCTGGGGACAGGGGGCTTTGGTTGAAGCTTTCTTT.

The CDR3 protein is CASSPGTTLWDTQYF. The CDR3 coding sequence is TGTGCCAGCAGTCCTGGGACTACGCTTTGGGATACGCAGTATTTT. This chain connects TRBV2 to TRBJ2-3; 7 bases are shared with TRBD2. This CDR3 has 15 residues. Germline V gene data show CDR1 as SNHLY and CDR2 as FYNNEI. Trimming took 5 bases from V and 6 from J; bases not matched to a gene: 11.

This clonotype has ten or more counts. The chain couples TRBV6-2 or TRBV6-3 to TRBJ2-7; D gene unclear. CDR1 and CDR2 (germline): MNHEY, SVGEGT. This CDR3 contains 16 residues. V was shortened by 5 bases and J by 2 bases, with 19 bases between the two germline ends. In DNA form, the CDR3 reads TGTGCCAGCAGTGAAGCAGGACCCCTCCTCCCCTACGAGCAGTACTTC. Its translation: CASSEAGPLLPYEQYF.

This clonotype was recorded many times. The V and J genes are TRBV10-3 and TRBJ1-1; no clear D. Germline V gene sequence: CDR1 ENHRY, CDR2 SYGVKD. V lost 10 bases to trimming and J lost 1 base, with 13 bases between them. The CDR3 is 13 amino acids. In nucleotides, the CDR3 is TGTGCCACCACTTACGACGGGAACACTGAAGCTTTCTTT. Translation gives CATTYDGNTEAFF.

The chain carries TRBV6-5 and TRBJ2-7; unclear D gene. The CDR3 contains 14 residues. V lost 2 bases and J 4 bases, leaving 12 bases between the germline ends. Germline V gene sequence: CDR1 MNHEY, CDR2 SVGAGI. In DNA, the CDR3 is TGTGCCAGCAGTTACGGGCAGTCTACTTACGAGCAGTACTTC. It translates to CASSYGQSTYEQYF.

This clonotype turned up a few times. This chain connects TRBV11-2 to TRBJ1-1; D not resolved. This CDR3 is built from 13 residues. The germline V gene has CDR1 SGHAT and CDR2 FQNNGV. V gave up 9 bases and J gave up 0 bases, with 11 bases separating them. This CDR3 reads CASSIGVNTEAFF. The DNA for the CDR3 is TGTGCCAGTAGTATTGGGGTGAACACTGAAGCTTTCTTT. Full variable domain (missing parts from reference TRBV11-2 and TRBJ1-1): EAGVAQSPRYKIIEKRQSVAFWCNPISGHATLYWYQQILGQGPKLLIQFQNNGVVDDSQLPKDRFSAERLKGVDSTLKIQPAKLEDSAVYLCASSIGVNTEAFFGQGTRLTVV.

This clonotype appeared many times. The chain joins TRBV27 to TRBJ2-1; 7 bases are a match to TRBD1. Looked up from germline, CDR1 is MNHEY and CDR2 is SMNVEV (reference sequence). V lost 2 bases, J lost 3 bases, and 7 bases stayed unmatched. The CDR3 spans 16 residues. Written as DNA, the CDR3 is TGTGCCAGCAGTTTAAGAAGGGGACAGAGCTACAATGAGCAGTTCTTC. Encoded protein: CASSLRRGQSYNEQFF.

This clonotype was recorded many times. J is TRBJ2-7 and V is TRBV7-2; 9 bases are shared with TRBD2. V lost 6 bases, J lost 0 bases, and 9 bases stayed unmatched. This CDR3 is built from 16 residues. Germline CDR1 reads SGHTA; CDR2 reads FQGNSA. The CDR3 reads CASSFLAGITSYEQYF. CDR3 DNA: TGTGCCAGCAGTTTCCTAGCGGGGATAACCTCCTACGAGCAGTACTTC.

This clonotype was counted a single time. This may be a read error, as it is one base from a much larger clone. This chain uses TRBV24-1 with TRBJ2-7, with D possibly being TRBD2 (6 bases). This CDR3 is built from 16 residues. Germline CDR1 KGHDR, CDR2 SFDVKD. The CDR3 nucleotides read TGTGCCACCAGTGCTTTTTCCGCGGGAATTGAAGGCGAGCAGTGCTTC. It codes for CATSAFSAGIEGEQCF.

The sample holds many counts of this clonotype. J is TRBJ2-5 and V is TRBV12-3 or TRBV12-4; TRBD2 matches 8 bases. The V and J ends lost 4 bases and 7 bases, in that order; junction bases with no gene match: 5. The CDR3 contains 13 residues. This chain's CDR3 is CASSSLAGGTQYF. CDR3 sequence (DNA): TGTGCCAGCAGTTCCCTAGCGGGTGGGACCCAGTACTTC.

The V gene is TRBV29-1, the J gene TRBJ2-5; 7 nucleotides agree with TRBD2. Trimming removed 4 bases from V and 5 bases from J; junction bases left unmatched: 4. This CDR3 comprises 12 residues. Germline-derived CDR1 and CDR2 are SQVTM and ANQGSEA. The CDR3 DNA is TGCAGCGTTGCGATGGGAGGGGAGACCCAGTACTTC. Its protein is CSVAMGGETQYF.

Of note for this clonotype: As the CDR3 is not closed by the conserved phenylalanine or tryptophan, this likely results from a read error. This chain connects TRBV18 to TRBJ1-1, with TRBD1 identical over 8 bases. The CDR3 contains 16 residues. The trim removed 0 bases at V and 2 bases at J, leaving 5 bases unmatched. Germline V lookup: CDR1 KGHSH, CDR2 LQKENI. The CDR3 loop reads CASSPPQGARNTEAFS. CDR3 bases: TGTGCCAGCTCACCACCGCAGGGGGCGCGAAACACTGAAGCTTTCTCT.

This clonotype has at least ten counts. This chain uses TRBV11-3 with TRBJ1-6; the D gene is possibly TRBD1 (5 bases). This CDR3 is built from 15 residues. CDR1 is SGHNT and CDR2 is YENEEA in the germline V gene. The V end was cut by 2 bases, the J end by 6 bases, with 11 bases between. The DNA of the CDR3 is TGTGCCAGCAGCTTATCGGGACTGAGTAATTCACCCCTCCACTTT. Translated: CASSLSGLSNSPLHF.

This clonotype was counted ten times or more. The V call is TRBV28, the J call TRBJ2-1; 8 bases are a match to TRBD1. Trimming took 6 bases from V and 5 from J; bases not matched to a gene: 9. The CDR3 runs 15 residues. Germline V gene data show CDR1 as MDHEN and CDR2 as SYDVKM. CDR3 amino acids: CASRTRTGLHNEQFF. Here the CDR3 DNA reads TGTGCCAGCAGAACTAGGACAGGGCTCCACAATGAGCAGTTCTTC.

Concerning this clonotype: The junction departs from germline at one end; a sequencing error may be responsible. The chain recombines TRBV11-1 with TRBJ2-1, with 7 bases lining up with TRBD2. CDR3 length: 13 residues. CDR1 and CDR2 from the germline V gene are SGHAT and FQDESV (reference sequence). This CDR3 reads CASSWGLLNEQFF. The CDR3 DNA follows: TGCGCCAGCAGCTGGGGACTACTCAATGAGCAGTTCTTC.

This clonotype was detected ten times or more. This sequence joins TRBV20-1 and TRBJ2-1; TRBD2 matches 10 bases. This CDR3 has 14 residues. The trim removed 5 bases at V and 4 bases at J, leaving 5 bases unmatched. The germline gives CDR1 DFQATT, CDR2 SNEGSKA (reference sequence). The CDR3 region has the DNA TGCAGTGCTTTAACGACTAGCGGGTACAATGAGCAGTTCTTC. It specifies CSALTTSGYNEQFF.

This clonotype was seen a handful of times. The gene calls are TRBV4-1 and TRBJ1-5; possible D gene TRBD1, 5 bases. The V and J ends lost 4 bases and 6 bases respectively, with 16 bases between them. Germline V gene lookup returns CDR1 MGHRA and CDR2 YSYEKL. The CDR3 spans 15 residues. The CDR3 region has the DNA TGCGCCAGCAGCCGGGATGGGGCGGGGACTCAGCCCCAGCATTTT. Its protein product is CASSRDGAGTQPQHF.

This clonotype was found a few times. CDR3 nucleotide sequence: TGTGCCAGCAGCGTCGGATCGCCGGGGTCCTCGGATACGCAGTATTTT. Protein product: CASSVGSPGSSDTQYF. The chain is built from TRBV9 and TRBJ2-3, with D maybe TRBD2 (5 bases). Trimming shortened V by 2 bases and J by 6 bases, and 19 bases separated the two germline ends. CDR3 length: 16 residues. Germline-derived CDR1 and CDR2 are SGDLS and YYNGEE.

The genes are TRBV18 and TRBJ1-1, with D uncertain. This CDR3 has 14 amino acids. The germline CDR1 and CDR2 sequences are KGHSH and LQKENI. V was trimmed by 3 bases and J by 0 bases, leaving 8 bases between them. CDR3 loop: CASSPMTLNTEAFF. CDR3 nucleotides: TGTGCCAGCTCACCGATGACTTTGAACACTGAAGCTTTCTTT.

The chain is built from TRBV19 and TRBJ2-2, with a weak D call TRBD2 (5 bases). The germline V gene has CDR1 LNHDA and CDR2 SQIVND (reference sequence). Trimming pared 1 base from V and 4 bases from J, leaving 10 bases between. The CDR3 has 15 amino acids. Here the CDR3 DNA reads TGTGCCAGTAGTATAGGATTCCGGGGCACCGGGGAGCTGTTTTTT. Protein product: CASSIGFRGTGELFF.

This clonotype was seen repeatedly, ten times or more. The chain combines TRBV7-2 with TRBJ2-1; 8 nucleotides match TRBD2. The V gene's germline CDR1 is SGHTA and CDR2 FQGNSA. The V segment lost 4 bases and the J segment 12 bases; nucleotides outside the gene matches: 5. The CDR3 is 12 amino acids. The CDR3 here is CASSSAGTRQFF. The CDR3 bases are TGTGCCAGCAGCTCAGCTGGGACTAGGCAGTTCTTC.

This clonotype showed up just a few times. DNA for the CDR3: TGCGCCAGCAGCACCTACACCGGGGAGCTGTTTTTT. As protein: CASSTYTGELFF. The V and J genes are TRBV5-1 and TRBJ2-2, with no clear D. Per germline, CDR1 SGHRS and CDR2 YFSETQ. The CDR3 totals 12 residues. V gave up 4 bases and J gave up 3 bases, with 4 bases separating them.

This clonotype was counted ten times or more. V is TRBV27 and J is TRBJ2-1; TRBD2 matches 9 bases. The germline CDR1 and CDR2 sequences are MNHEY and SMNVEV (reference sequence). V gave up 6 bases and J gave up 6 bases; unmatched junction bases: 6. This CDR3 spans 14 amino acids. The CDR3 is CASRIAGAFNEQFF. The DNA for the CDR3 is TGTGCCAGCAGGATAGCGGGGGCCTTCAATGAGCAGTTCTTC.